This entry concerns a single T cell receptor beta chain. Its antigen is as yet unknown. The source of the sample is a study of blood T cells in healthy people across ages. Study-wide findings and caveats: Both higher diversity and more naive CD4+ cells marked long-lived donors when set against aged donors. Bulk PBMC profiling left naive and antigen-experienced comparisons inconclusive.

With a J-beta primer mix and a sample-barcoded 5' primer, a second PCR ran about 6 to 11 cycles. A template-switch adaptor containing 12 random nucleotides labeled each cDNA molecule. TCRdb re-derived calls from the 5' RACE reads in MiXCR, one entry per CDR3 protein. Here the sample spans about 1,400,000 distinct CDR3 sequences, 45% to 70% being singletons. Trimming removed 1 base from V and 6 bases from J, with 13 bases in between. The CDR3 has 14 residues. Germline values: CDR1 MNHNY, CDR2 SVGAGI (reference sequence). This TCR derives from a man between 18 and 35 years old in good health. V gene TRBV6-6 combines with J gene TRBJ2-7; D unresolved. The specimen sequenced was blood. CDR3 protein: CASSYLKMIGEQYF. The DNA of the CDR3 is TGTGCCAGCAGTTACTTGAAAATGATCGGCGAGCAGTACTTC.